These T cell receptor beta chains were read from a single sample in a study of T cell responses to AZD1222 COVID-19 vaccine. Method: immunoSEQ multiplex PCR; TCRdb's copy keeps in-frame clones and lacks some. The sample holds roughly 160,000 clones, about 92% seen once. Sequenced here: peripheral blood, sampled on day 0 of MenACWY control vaccination. The source of these receptors is an adult in good health. The CDR3 runs from the conserved cysteine through the conserved F or W. The D gene is left open where the match is weak. Only part of the rows carry a size: once, few, many, or a class if the clone is expanded.

j_gene: TRBJ1-4; d_gene: NA; v_gene: TRBV5-5; abundance: NA; CDR3aa: CASSLGQLNEKLFF; CDR3nt: TGTGCCAGCAGCTTAGGACAGCTTAATGAAAAACTGTTTTTT
j_gene: TRBJ1-3; d_gene: NA; v_gene: TRBV19; abundance: NA; CDR3aa: CASSMVSSGNTIYF; CDR3nt: TGTGCCAGTAGTATGGTGTCCTCTGGAAACACCATATATTTT
j_gene: TRBJ1-5; d_gene: NA; v_gene: TRBV9; abundance: NA; CDR3aa: CASSVGDISNQPQHF; CDR3nt: TGTGCCAGCAGCGTAGGGGACATTAGCAATCAGCCCCAGCATTTT
j_gene: TRBJ2-1; d_gene: TRBD2; v_gene: TRBV5-6; abundance: once; CDR3aa: CASSEGLAGGGFF; CDR3nt: TGTGCCAGCAGCGAGGGACTAGCGGGAGGGGGCTTCTTC
j_gene: TRBJ2-1; d_gene: NA; v_gene: TRBV21-1; abundance: NA; CDR3aa: CASSKGASSEQFF; CDR3nt: TGTGCCAGCAGCAAAGGGGCTAGCAGTGAGCAGTTCTTC
j_gene: TRBJ2-7; d_gene: NA; v_gene: TRBV29-1; abundance: NA; CDR3aa: CSVGVGLGGEQYF; CDR3nt: TGCAGCGTTGGTGTTGGGCTCGGAGGGGAGCAGTACTTC
j_gene: TRBJ2-4; d_gene: NA; v_gene: TRBV27; abundance: once; CDR3aa: CASSLDDRLNIQYF; CDR3nt: TGTGCCAGCAGTTTAGACGACAGGCTAAACATTCAGTACTTC
j_gene: TRBJ2-6; d_gene: NA; v_gene: TRBV29-1; abundance: NA; CDR3aa: CSVGLVRSGANVLTF; CDR3nt: TGCAGCGTCGGCCTCGTGAGGTCTGGGGCCAACGTCCTGACTTTC
j_gene: TRBJ1-5; d_gene: NA; v_gene: TRBV11-3; abundance: NA; CDR3aa: CASSLSQGKPQHF; CDR3nt: TGTGCCAGCAGCTTATCGCAAGGGAAGCCCCAGCATTTT
j_gene: TRBJ2-7; d_gene: NA; v_gene: TRBV19; abundance: NA; CDR3aa: CASSITGVPYEQYF; CDR3nt: TGTGCCAGTAGTATAACGGGGGTGCCTTACGAGCAGTACTTC
j_gene: TRBJ1-5; d_gene: NA; v_gene: TRBV7-8; abundance: NA; CDR3aa: CASNTGTATSNQPQHF; CDR3nt: TGTGCCAGCAACACCGGGACGGCCACGAGCAATCAGCCCCAGCATTTT
j_gene: TRBJ2-7; d_gene: NA; v_gene: TRBV4-1; abundance: NA; CDR3aa: CASSQGASGRVYEQYF; CDR3nt: TGCGCCAGCAGCCAAGGGGCGTCAGGGAGAGTATACGAGCAGTACTTC
j_gene: TRBJ2-5; d_gene: TRBD1; v_gene: TRBV7-2; abundance: NA; CDR3aa: CASSLQGAEETQYF; CDR3nt: TGTGCCAGCAGCTTACAGGGGGCGGAAGAGACCCAGTACTTC
j_gene: TRBJ1-2; d_gene: TRBD1; v_gene: TRBV12-5; abundance: many; CDR3aa: CASGEQGLRDGYTF; CDR3nt: TGTGCTAGTGGTGAACAGGGGTTGAGGGATGGCTACACCTTC
j_gene: TRBJ2-3; d_gene: TRBD2; v_gene: TRBV2; abundance: NA; CDR3aa: CASSFGLAGLGTDTQYF; CDR3nt: TGTGCCAGCAGTTTTGGACTAGCGGGATTGGGTACAGATACGCAGTATTTT
j_gene: TRBJ1-2; d_gene: NA; v_gene: TRBV9; abundance: NA; CDR3aa: CASSAGHLANYGYTF; CDR3nt: TGTGCCAGCAGCGCGGGACACCTAGCCAACTATGGCTACACCTTC
j_gene: TRBJ2-1; d_gene: NA; v_gene: TRBV4-2; abundance: NA; CDR3aa: CASSQDPGAEQFF; CDR3nt: TGTGCCAGCAGCCAAGATCCTGGGGCCGAGCAGTTCTTC
j_gene: TRBJ1-1; d_gene: NA; v_gene: TRBV25-1; abundance: NA; CDR3aa: CASSEVGDTEAFF; CDR3nt: TGTGCCAGCAGTGAGGTAGGGGACACTGAAGCTTTCTTT
j_gene: TRBJ1-6; d_gene: TRBD1; v_gene: TRBV5-4; abundance: NA; CDR3aa: CASSFQQGTYNSPLHF; CDR3nt: TGTGCCAGCAGCTTTCAACAGGGGACCTATAATTCACCCCTCCACTTT
j_gene: TRBJ1-4; d_gene: NA; v_gene: TRBV11-3; abundance: NA; CDR3aa: CASSSRTGLGNEKLFF; CDR3nt: TGTGCCAGCAGCTCGCGTACAGGGCTCGGTAATGAAAAACTGTTTTTT
j_gene: TRBJ2-2; d_gene: NA; v_gene: TRBV7-9; abundance: NA; CDR3aa: CASSSTVNTGELFF; CDR3nt: TGTGCCAGCAGCTCGACGGTGAACACCGGGGAGCTGTTTTTT
j_gene: TRBJ2-1; d_gene: TRBD1; v_gene: TRBV28; abundance: NA; CDR3aa: CASSYRDRGVGEQFF; CDR3nt: TGTGCCAGCAGTTACCGGGACAGGGGGGTCGGTGAGCAGTTCTTC
j_gene: TRBJ2-1; d_gene: TRBD2; v_gene: TRBV7-9; abundance: NA; CDR3aa: CASSLLAGGPYNEQFF; CDR3nt: TGTGCCAGCAGCTTATTAGCGGGAGGGCCCTACAATGAGCAGTTCTTC